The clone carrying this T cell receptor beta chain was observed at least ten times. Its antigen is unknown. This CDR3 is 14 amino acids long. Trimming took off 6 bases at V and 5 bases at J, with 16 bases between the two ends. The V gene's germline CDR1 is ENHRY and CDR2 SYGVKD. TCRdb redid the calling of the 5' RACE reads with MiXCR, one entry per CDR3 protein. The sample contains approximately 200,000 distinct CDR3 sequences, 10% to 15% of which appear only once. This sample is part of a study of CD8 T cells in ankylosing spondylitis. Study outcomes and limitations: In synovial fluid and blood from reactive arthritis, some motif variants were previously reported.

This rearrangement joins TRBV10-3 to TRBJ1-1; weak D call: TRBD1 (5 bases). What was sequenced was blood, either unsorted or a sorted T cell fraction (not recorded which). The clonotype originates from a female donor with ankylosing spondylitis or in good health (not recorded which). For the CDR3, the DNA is TGTGCCATCAGGCCCCCGGGGGTGGAAACTGAAGCTTTCTTT. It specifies CAIRPPGVETEAFF.